This T cell receptor (beta chain) stems from a study of identical twins. Points from the study as a whole: Within twin pairs, the out-of-frame alpha sequences they shared showed excess low generation probability. Cord blood beta clonotypes present at high abundance carried fewer insertions; no such pattern appeared in memory repertoires.

This clonotype has more than one count but fewer than ten. What it recognizes is unknown. Template switching created a universal primer site, and the cDNA included unique molecular identifiers. Using its own MiXCR run on the 5' RACE reads, TCRdb lists one record per CDR3 protein. The sample contains under 1 million distinct CDR3 sequences, about 12% of which appear only once. Each donor was a healthy Caucasian. The germline CDR1 and CDR2 sequences are MNHNS and SASEGT. The CDR3 covers 14 residues. V lost 5 bases to trimming and J lost 3 bases; unmatched junction nucleotides: 6. The same data also went into a second study, on yellow fever vaccine responses in identical twins.

Sequencing was done on a sample of PBMCs. This sequence was found in a young woman in good health. The chain couples TRBV6-1 to TRBJ2-7, with 8 bases aligning to TRBD1. This CDR3 is CASSTRDRRYEQYF. The CDR3 DNA follows: TGTGCCAGCAGTACCCGGGACAGGCGCTACGAGCAGTACTTC.